Detailed here is one T cell receptor (beta chain). This CDR3 has 14 amino acids. Trimming took 4 bases from V and 6 from J; bases not matched to a gene: 5. CDR1 and CDR2 from the germline V gene are KGHDR and SFDVKD. This entry is derived from a study of blood T cell repertoires in COVID-19. Study-wide background: Spain, Italy and the United States supplied samples that represented acute and convalescent COVID-19. PBMCs, B-cell-depleted T cells, or T cells provided the cDNA or gDNA that made up the material.

Per the original methods: Estimation of nucleated cell counts was performed using reference gene primer amplification. Sequencing used immunoSEQ multiplex PCR; TCRdb keeps in-frame clones, though not all of them. That table gives V, J and clone size, and the DNA gave D and trimming. The sample has 200,000 to 300,000 clones; 80% to 90% are singletons. This clonotype was obtained from a man aged 80 or over with acute or convalescent COVID-19. The chain joins TRBV24-1 to TRBJ1-5; 7 bases match TRBD1. The source material was peripheral blood. CDR3 nucleotides: TGTGCCACCAGTGAGACAGGGAAGGGTCAGCCCCAGCATTTT. Translated: CATSETGKGQPQHF.